This note documents a single TCR beta chain sequence. This CDR3 is built from 16 residues. With V trimmed by 4 bases and J by 0 bases, 8 bases remained unmatched. From germline, CDR1 is LNHDA and CDR2 SQIVND (reference sequence). This specimen belongs to a study of chemoradiotherapy in HPV16-positive cancers. TCRdb's copy holds only in-frame clones and misses some; the assay was immunoSEQ multiplex PCR. The profile covers about 21,000 clones, with more than 70% appearing a single time and roughly 2.4% taken by the ten largest. This receptor was identified in a human donor with HPV-associated anogenital cancer. Sequencing used blood, obtained from a patient who underwent chemoradiotherapy. This chain links TRBV19 with TRBJ1-1, with TRBD1 matching over 7 bases. CDR3 region: CASSNPGQLMNTEAFF. The CDR3 region has the DNA TGTGCCAGTAGTAATCCGGGACAGCTCATGAACACTGAAGCTTTCTTT. Variable domain in full (rest from reference TRBV19 and TRBJ1-1): DGGITQSPKYLFRKEGQNVTLSCEQNLNHDAMYWYRQDPGQGLRLIYYSQIVNDFQKGDIAEGYSVSREKKESFPLTVTSAQKNPTAFYLCASSNPGQLMNTEAFFGQGTRLTVV.